The TCR beta chain described here comes from a study of tumor-infiltrating lymphocytes in glioblastoma multiforme. Worth noting for this clonotype: Its antigen is not identified. A much larger clonotype is one base distant, so this may be a read error.

The CDR3 is 14 amino acids. Germline V gives CDR1 SGHRS, CDR2 YFSETQ. TCRB libraries came from RNA via three nested multiplex PCR rounds. These TCRB libraries lack any described unique molecular identifiers. A single record per CDR3 protein comes from TCRdb applying MiXCR to the multiplex PCR reads. The sample has approximately 20,000 distinct CDR3 sequences, approximately 70% seen once. Study-wide results and caveats: Clone frequencies may be distorted by unequal TCR transcripts per cell.

The sample consisted of peripheral blood. The chain recombines TRBV5-1 with TRBJ2-7, with D possibly TRBD1 on 5 matching bases. The TCR sequence derives from a male donor with glioblastoma. CDR3 nucleotide sequence: TGCGCCTGCAGCTTGGCGGACAACCTCCGCGAGCAGTACTTC. It yields the protein CACSLADNLREQYF.